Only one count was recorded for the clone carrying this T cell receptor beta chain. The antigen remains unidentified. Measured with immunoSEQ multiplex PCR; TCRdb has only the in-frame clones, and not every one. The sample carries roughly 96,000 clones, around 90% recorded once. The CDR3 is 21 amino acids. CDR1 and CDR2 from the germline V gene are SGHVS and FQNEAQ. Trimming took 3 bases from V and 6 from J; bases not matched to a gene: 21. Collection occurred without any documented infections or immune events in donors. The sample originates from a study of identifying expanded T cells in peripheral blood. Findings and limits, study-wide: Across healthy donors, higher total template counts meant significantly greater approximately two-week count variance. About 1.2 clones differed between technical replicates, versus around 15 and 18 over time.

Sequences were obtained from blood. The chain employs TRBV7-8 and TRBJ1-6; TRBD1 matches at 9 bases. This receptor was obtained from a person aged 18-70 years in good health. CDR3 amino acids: CASSFTPPRYGGQGGNSPLHF. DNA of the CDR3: TGTGCCAGCAGCTTTACCCCCCCCCGATATGGGGGACAGGGAGGTAATTCACCCCTCCACTTT.